The next 3 T cell receptor beta chains were all read from a single sample in a study of T cells after yellow fever vaccination. TCRdb used MiXCR to reprocess the 5' RACE reads, holding one entry per CDR3 protein. In the table there are around 310,000 distinct CDR3 sequences, 4% to 5.5% of which are singletons. The sample in question was PBMCs, obtained 15 days after the yellow fever booster vaccination. All receptors come from a man aged 18 to 29 who received the YFV17D yellow fever vaccine.

The sample holds many counts of this clonotype. J is TRBJ2-5 and V is TRBV12-3 or TRBV12-4, with D perhaps matching TRBD1 (6 bases). This CDR3 is 14 amino acids long. V was shortened by 6 bases and J by 2 bases, with 13 bases between the two germline ends. The CDR3 coding sequence is TGTGCCAGCAGGACCGGGACATCGCAAGAGACCCAGTACTTC. Protein sequence: CASRTGTSQETQYF.

At least ten counts were recorded for this clonotype. The chain links TRBV12-3 or TRBV12-4 to TRBJ1-5; D is ambiguous. Trimming stripped 8 bases from V and 7 bases from J, with 9 bases between. The length of the CDR3 is 11 residues. The CDR3 nucleotides are TGTGCCAGCCCACAGTTGCAGCCCCAGCATTTT. As protein: CASPQLQPQHF.

The table lists this clonotype with a few counts. V gene TRBV24-1 combines with J gene TRBJ2-1; 8 bases are a match to TRBD2. Germline V gives CDR1 KGHDR, CDR2 SFDVKD. This CDR3 has 14 amino acids. Losses at the gene ends were 6 bases for V and 3 bases for J; bases not matched to a gene: 3. The CDR3 region is CATSRSGVYNEQFF. The CDR3 nucleotides are TGTGCCACCAGTCGTAGCGGGGTCTACAATGAGCAGTTCTTC.